A selection of T cell receptor beta chains follows, all from one sample in a study of metastatic and nonmetastatic thyroid tumors. TCRdb re-called clones from the PCR reads using MiXCR. The sample holds about 18,000 clones, roughly a fifth seen once. The sample was tumor tissue. These receptors all stem from a female donor with papillary thyroid cancer or a benign thyroid nodule (not recorded which). Some clones in this sample may be carry-over from other donors' samples. Each CDR3 is given with its conserved first and last residue. Each record gives: CDR3 protein, CDR3 DNA, V gene, clone size, J gene, D gene. The D gene is left open where the match is weak. Expanded clones get a size class; other rows say once, few or many, or leave the size out.

CASSLVPLAASSYNEQFF | TGCGCCAGCAGCTTGGTTCCGTTGGCGGCTAGCTCCTACAATGAGCAGTTCTTC | TRBV5-1 | medium-sized | TRBJ2-1 | -
CSARGYEQYF | TGCAGTGCTAGAGGGTACGAGCAGTACTTC | TRBV20-1 | many | TRBJ2-7 | -
CASSPGGPDRSYEQYF | TGTGCCAGCAGCCCCGGCGGACCCGACAGGTCCTACGAGCAGTACTTC | TRBV9 | - | TRBJ2-7 | -
CASSLRAGLYLLRNEQFF | TGTGCCAGCAGCTTGCGGGCGGGATTATATTTACTGCGGAATGAGCAGTTCTTC | TRBV5-6 | medium-sized | TRBJ2-1 | -
CAHTPQGNYGYTF | TGTGCACACACCCCCCAGGGCAACTATGGCTACACCTTC | TRBV30 | many | TRBJ1-2 | -
CASSFSFGLRQGVVETQYF | TGTGCCAGCAGTTTTTCGTTTGGACTCCGACAGGGGGTGGTAGAGACCCAGTACTTC | TRBV28 | many | TRBJ2-5 | TRBD1
CASSQTGQDTGELFF | TGTGCCAGCTCCCAAACGGGACAAGACACCGGGGAGCTGTTTTTT | TRBV18 | many | TRBJ2-2 | -
CASSYSQATSYEQYF | TGTGCCAGCAGTTACTCTCAGGCGACTAGTTACGAGCAGTACTTC | TRBV6-6 | - | TRBJ2-7 | -
CASSLEAGGTGELFF | TGTGCCAGCAGCTTAGAGGCGGGTGGCACCGGGGAGCTGTTTTTT | TRBV7-2 | many | TRBJ2-2 | -
CASSFRDEQYF | TGCGCCAGCAGCTTTCGGGACGAGCAGTACTTC | TRBV5-1 | many | TRBJ2-7 | -
CSARDANSYEQYF | TGCAGTGCTAGAGATGCCAACTCCTACGAGCAGTACTTC | TRBV20-1 | medium-sized | TRBJ2-7 | -
CISVPAPLLTTAYNERFF | - | TRBV7-5 | few | TRBJ2-1 | -
CAWSPRLTHIATDEQFF | TGTGCCTGGAGTCCCAGACTCACCCACATAGCGACGGATGAGCAGTTCTTC | TRBV30 | once | TRBJ2-1 | -
CASSPPPGQGSNEQFF | TGTGCCAGCAGCCCTCCACCGGGACAAGGTTCCAATGAGCAGTTCTTC | TRBV5-4 | many | TRBJ2-1 | -
CASSPDVFYEQYF | TGTGCCAGCAGCCCCGACGTGTTTTACGAGCAGTACTTC | TRBV7-2 | - | TRBJ2-7 | -
CASSSVLDRGPPF | TGTGCCAGCAGTTCCGTTCTAGACAGGGGCCCACCCTTT | TRBV28 | many | TRBJ1-1 | TRBD1
CASSLVVGPNEQFF | TGCGCCAGCAGCTTGGTCGTAGGGCCCAATGAGCAGTTCTTC | TRBV5-1 | - | TRBJ2-1 | -
CASSLGLPSTGQPQHF | TGTGCCAGCAGTTTAGGACTCCCTAGCACGGGTCAGCCCCAGCATTTT | TRBV12-3/TRBV12-4 | medium-sized | TRBJ1-5 | -
CASRRQGSYYGYTF | TGTGCCAGCAGAAGACAGGGGAGTTACTATGGCTACACCTTC | TRBV27 | many | TRBJ1-2 | TRBD1
CASSGEIF | TGTGCCAGCAGCGGGGAAATCTTC | TRBV7-6 | many | TRBJ2-7 | -
CASIQTTGYWRREQYF | TGTGCCAGCATCCAAACGACAGGATACTGGAGAAGAGAGCAGTACTTC | TRBV28 | few | TRBJ2-7 | -
CASSLTGPVREKLFF | TGTGCCAGCAGTTTAACCGGGCCAGTAAGGGAAAAACTGTTTTTT | TRBV28 | few | TRBJ1-4 | -
CASSQGQGGEQYF | TGCGCCAGCAGCCAAGGACAGGGAGGGGAGCAGTACTTC | TRBV4-1 | - | TRBJ2-7 | -
CASSQRGRSEQYF | TGCGCCAGCAGTCAGAGGGGCCGGAGCGAGCAGTACTTC | TRBV5-1 | many | TRBJ2-7 | -
CSANTGGRNTEALF | TGCAGTGCTAACACAGGGGGCCGGAACACTGAAGCCCTCTTT | TRBV20-1 | - | TRBJ1-1 | TRBD1
CASSGTSGRFDEQFF | TGTGCCAGCAGTGGGACTAGCGGGAGATTCGATGAGCAGTTCTTC | TRBV2 | - | TRBJ2-1 | TRBD2
CASSPLPGPSIYGYTF | TGTGCCAGCAGCCCCCTCCCGGGCCCTTCTATCTATGGCTACACCTTC | TRBV7-8 | many | TRBJ1-2 | -
CSVEAGYGQETQYF | TGCAGCGTTGAAGCAGGGTATGGCCAAGAGACCCAGTACTTC | TRBV29-1 | many | TRBJ2-5 | -
CASSVPQETQYF | TGTGCCAGCAGCGTACCACAAGAGACCCAGTACTTC | TRBV6-5 | few | TRBJ2-5 | -
CSATGNYGYTF | TGCAGTGCCACAGGAAACTATGGCTACACCTTC | TRBV20-1 | - | TRBJ1-2 | -
CASSRLEGRTGELFF | TGTGCCAGCAGCCGCTTAGAGGGACGCACCGGGGAGCTGTTTTTT | TRBV5-6 | - | TRBJ2-2 | -
CASSYGLPSNQPQHF | TGTGCCAGCAGTTATGGACTCCCTAGCAATCAGCCCCAGCATTTT | TRBV6-9 | - | TRBJ1-5 | -
CASSIRMSSYEQYF | TGTGCCAGTAGTATTAGGATGAGCTCCTACGAGCAGTACTTC | TRBV19 | few | TRBJ2-7 | -
CASSLSSIHEQYF | TGTGCCAGCAGCTTAAGTAGCATCCACGAGCAGTACTTC | TRBV11-2 | - | TRBJ2-7 | -
CASSRLRTGQGYTF | TGTGCCAGCAGTCGACTCCGGACAGGGCAAGGCTACACCTTC | TRBV27 | many | TRBJ1-2 | TRBD1
CASSDNPGAGDIHEQYF | TGTGCCAGCAGTGATAACCCGGGAGCGGGAGATATCCACGAGCAGTACTTC | TRBV25-1 | few | TRBJ2-7 | TRBD2
CASSLGGSGEQFF | TGTGCCAGCAGCTTAGGTGGGAGTGGTGAGCAGTTCTTC | TRBV7-9 | many | TRBJ2-1 | -